This TCR beta chain was retrieved from a study of T cell repertoires in cytomegalovirus infection (dated by TCRdb to between 2018 and 2021). Regarding the complete study: Donor HLA type was relevant to the analysis, because carriage of CMV infection together with the matching HLA type was indicated by public TCR beta signatures. General findings and caveats noted by the study authors: In both this cohort and an independent cohort of approximately 350 donors, the cumulative frequency of public TCR beta family members distinguished carriers of CMV infection plus the relevant HLA type. The ex vivo response was dominated by HLA-C-restricted CMV-specific TCR beta clonotypes, which also provided the single most frequent clonotype in two of eight donors.

In the case of this clonotype: The specificity of this receptor is unknown. No qualities accompany the bases; no much larger clone lies one base away.

The run used an Illumina HiSeq 1500. TCRdb reanalyzed the raw reads on its own, using fastp at Q25 for trimming and MiXCR for clone calling, and kept in-frame beta chains. Under each unique CDR3 protein, matching rows form one entry showing the most common genes and DNA. For this sample the table gives about 530,000 distinct CDR3 sequences, of which roughly 29% were detected only once. Roughly an eighth of the sample goes to the ten largest clones. V lost 4 bases and J lost 0 bases, and the count of bases not matched to a germline gene is 6. The germline V gene (reference sequence) yields SGHNT for CDR1 and YYREEE for CDR2. There are 16 amino acids in the CDR3, from cysteine to phenylalanine inclusive. Only the CDR3 DNA stays, 48 bases, in frame from base 1.

The chain couples TRBV5-4 to TRBJ2-1, and TRBD1 aligns with 8 junction nucleotides. The TCR was taken from a human donor in good health (CMV status not recorded). Some clones in this sample may be carry-over from other donors' samples. Sample: PBMCs. The CDR3 reads CASSLDRASSYNEQFF. The DNA sequence is given as TGTGCCAGCAGCCTGGACAGGGCTAGCTCCTACAATGAGCAGTTCTTC.